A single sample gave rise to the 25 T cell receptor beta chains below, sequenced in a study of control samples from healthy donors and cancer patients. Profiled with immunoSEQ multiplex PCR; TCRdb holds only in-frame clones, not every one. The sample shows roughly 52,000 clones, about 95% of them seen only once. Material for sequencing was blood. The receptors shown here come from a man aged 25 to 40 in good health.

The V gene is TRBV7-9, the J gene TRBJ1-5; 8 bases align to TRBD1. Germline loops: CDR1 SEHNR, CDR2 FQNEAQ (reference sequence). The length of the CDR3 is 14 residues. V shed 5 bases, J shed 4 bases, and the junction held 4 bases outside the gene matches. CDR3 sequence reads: CASSQGQENQPQHF. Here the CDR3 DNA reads TGTGCCAGCAGCCAGGGACAGGAAAATCAGCCCCAGCATTTT.

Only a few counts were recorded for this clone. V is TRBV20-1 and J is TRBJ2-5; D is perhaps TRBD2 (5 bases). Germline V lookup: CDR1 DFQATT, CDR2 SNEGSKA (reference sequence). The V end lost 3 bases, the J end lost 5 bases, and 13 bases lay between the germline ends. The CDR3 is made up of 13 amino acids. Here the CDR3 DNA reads TGCAGTGCTAGTTTCTTGGGAGTGGAGACCCAGTACTTC. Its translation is CSASFLGVETQYF.

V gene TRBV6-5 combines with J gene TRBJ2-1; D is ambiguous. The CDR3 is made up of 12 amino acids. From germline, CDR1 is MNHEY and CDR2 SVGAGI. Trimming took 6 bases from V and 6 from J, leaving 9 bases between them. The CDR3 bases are TGTGCCAGCAGGGCACCCGGCAATGAGCAGTTCTTC. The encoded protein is CASRAPGNEQFF.

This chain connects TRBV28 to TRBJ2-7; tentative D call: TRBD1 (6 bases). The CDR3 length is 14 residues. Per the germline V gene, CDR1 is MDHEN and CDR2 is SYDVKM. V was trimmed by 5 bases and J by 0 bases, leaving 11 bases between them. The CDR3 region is CASSLPGHSYEQYF. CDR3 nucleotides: TGTGCCAGCAGTCTACCGGGACACTCCTACGAGCAGTACTTC.

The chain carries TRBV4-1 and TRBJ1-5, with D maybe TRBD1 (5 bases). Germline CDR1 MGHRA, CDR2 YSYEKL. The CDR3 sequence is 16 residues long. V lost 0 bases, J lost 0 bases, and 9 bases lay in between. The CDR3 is CASSQESDISNQPQHF. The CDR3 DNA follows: TGCGCCAGCAGCCAAGAATCGGACATTAGCAATCAGCCCCAGCATTTT.

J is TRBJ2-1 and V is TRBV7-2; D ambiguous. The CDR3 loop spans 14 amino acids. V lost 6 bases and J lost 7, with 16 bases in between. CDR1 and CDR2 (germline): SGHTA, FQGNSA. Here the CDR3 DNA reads TGTGCCAGCAGGGCTGGCCAGTGGAAAAATGAGCAGTTCTTC. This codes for CASRAGQWKNEQFF.

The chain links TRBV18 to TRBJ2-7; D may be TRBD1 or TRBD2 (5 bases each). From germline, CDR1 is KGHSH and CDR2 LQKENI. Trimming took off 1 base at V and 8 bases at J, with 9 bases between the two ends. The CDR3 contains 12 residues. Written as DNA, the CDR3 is TGTGCCAGCTCACCACGAGGGGTGAAGCAGTACTTC. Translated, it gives CASSPRGVKQYF.

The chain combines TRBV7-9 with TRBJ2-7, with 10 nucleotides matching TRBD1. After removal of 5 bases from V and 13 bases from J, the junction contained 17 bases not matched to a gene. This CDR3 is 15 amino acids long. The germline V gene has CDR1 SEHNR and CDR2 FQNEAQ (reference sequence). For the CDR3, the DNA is TGTGCCAGCAGCGGGGACAGGGGCCTCTACGAGGGCGAATACTTC. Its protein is CASSGDRGLYEGEYF.

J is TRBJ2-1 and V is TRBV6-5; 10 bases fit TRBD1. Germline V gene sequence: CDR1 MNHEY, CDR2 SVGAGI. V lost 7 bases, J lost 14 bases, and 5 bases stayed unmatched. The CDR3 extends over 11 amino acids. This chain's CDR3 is CASTGGTGEFF. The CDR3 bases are TGTGCCAGCACCGGGGGGACAGGGGAGTTCTTC.

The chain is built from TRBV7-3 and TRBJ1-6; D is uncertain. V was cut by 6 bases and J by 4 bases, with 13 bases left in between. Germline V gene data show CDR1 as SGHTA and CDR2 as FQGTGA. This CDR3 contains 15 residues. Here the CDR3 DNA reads TGTGCCAGCAGACGAAACAGTGGATATAATTCACCCCTCCACTTT. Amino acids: CASRRNSGYNSPLHF.

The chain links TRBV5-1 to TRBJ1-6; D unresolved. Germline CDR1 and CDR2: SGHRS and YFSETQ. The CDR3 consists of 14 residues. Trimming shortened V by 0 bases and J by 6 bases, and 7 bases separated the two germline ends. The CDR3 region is CASSLGQTNSPLHF. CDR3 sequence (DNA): TGCGCCAGCAGCTTGGGGCAGACTAATTCACCCCTCCACTTT.

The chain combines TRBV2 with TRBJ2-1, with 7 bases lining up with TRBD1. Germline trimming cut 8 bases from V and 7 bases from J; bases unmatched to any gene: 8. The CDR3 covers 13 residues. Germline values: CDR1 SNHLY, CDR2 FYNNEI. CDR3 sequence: CASEGQTTNEQFF. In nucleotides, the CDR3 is TGTGCCAGCGAGGGACAGACCACGAATGAGCAGTTCTTC.

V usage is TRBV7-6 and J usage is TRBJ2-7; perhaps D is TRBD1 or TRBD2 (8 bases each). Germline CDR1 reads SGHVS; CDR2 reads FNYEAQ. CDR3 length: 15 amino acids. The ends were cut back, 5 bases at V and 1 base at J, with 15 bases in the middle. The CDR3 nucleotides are TGTGCCAGCAGCCAGGGGGCGGGAGGATCCTACGAGCAGTACTTC. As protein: CASSQGAGGSYEQYF.

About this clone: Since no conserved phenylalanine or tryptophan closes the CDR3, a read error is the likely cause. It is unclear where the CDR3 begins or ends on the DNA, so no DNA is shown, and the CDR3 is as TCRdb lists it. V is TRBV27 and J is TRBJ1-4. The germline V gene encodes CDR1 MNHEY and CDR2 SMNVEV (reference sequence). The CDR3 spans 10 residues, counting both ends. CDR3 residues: CASSSTFFRN.

This chain's CDR3 is CASSSSYEQYF. Written as DNA, the CDR3 is TGTGCCAGCTCGTCGTCCTACGAGCAGTACTTC. This chain links TRBV28 with TRBJ2-7, with D uncertain. Germline CDR1 is MDHEN and CDR2 is SYDVKM. The CDR3 totals 11 residues. V was pared by 8 bases and J by 1 base, with 6 bases between.

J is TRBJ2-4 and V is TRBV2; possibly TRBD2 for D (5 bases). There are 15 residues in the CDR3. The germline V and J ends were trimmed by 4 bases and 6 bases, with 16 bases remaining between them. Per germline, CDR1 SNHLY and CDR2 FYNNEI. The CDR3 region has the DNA TGTGCCAGCAGTGGGCAACGGACTTTCATAAACATTCAGTACTTC. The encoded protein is CASSGQRTFINIQYF. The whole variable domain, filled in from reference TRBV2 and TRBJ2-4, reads EPEVTQTPSHQVTQMGQEVILRCVPISNHLYFYWYRQILGQKVEFLVSFYNNEISEKSEIFDDQFSVERPDGSNFTLKIRSTKLEDSAMYFCASSGQRTFINIQYFGAGTRLSVL.

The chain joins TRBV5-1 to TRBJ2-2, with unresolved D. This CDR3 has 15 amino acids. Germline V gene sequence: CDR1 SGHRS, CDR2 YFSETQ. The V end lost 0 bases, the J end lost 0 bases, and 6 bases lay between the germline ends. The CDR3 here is CASSLVQTNTGELFF. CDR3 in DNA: TGCGCCAGCAGCTTGGTTCAGACGAACACCGGGGAGCTGTTTTTT.

DNA for the CDR3: TGCAGTGCCAGTGCCCTAGCGGGATTAGAGTTCGAGCAGTACTTC. Translation gives CSASALAGLEFEQYF. The chain joins TRBV20-1 to TRBJ2-7; 9 bases fit TRBD2. The CDR3 has 15 residues. CDR1 DFQATT and CDR2 SNEGSKA come from the germline V gene (reference sequence). Unmatched junction bases numbered 15, after V lost 6 bases and J lost 6 bases.

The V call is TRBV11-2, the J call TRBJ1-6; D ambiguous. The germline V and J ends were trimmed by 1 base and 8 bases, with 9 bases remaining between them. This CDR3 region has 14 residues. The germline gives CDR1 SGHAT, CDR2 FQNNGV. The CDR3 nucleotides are TGTGCCAGCAGCTTAGCGGGGTCAGATTCACCCCTCCACTTT. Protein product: CASSLAGSDSPLHF.

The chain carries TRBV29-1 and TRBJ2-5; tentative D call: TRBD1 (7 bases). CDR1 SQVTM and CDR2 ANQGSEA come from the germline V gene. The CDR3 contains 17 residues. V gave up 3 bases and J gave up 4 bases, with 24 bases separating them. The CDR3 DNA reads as TGCAGCGTTGAGAGGGGGGTCGGTGGGACAGAAGGAGAGACCCAGTACTTC. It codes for CSVERGVGGTEGETQYF.

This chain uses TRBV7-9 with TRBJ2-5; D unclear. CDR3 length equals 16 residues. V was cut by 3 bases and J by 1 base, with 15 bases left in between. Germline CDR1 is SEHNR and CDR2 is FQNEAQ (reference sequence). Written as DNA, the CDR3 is TGTGCCAGCAGCTTGGGGTCAGGAGCCCGCCAAGAGACCCAGTACTTC. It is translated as CASSLGSGARQETQYF.

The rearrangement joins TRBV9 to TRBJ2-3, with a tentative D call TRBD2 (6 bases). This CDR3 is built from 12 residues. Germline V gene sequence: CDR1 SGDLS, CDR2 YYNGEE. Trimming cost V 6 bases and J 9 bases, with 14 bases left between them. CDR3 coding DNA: TGTGCCAGCACCGTTAAGGAGGGAACGCAGTATTTT. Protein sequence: CASTVKEGTQYF. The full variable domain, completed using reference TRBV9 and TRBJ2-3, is DSGVTQTPKHLITATGQRVTLRCSPRSGDLSVYWYQQSLDQGLQFLIQYYNGEERAKGNILERFSAQQFPDLHSELNLSSLELGDSALYFCASTVKEGTQYFGPGTRLTVL.

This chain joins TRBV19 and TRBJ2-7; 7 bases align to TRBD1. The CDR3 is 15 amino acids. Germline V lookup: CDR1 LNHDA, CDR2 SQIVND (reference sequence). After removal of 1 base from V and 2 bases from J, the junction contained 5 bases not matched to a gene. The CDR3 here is CASSIGGTDTYEQYF. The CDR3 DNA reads TGTGCCAGTAGTATAGGAGGGACAGATACCTACGAGCAGTACTTC.

The CDR3 DNA is TGCGCCAGCTGGGACCCCTCTGGGGCCAACGTCCTGACTTTC. It specifies CASWDPSGANVLTF. This chain connects TRBV5-1 to TRBJ2-6, with D tentatively TRBD1 or TRBD2 (5 bases each). Germline CDR1 reads SGHRS; CDR2 reads YFSETQ. Trimming took off 7 bases at V and 0 bases at J, with 8 bases between the two ends. CDR3 length: 14 residues.

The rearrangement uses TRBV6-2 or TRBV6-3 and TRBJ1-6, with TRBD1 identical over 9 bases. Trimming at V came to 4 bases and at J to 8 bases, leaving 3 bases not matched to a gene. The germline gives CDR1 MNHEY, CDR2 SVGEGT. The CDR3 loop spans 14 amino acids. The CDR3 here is CASSLDRGHSPLHF. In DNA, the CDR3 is TGTGCCAGCAGTTTGGACAGGGGCCATTCACCCCTCCACTTT.